One sample yielded the 22 T cell receptor beta chains listed below, sequenced in a study of CD8 T cells in ankylosing spondylitis. Broader study findings: What appeared characteristic of ankylosing spondylitis blood was a TCR beta motif of several highly homologous variants.

From the 5' RACE reads, TCRdb called clonotypes with MiXCR, one entry per CDR3 protein. This table holds around 540,000 distinct CDR3 sequences, over 9.5% found once. Their target antigens are unknown. Sample: blood, either unsorted or a sorted T cell fraction (not recorded which). The receptors here all came from a male donor with ankylosing spondylitis.

This chain uses TRBV29-1 with TRBJ1-2; TRBD1 matches at 10 bases. This CDR3 is 13 amino acids long. The ends lost 6 bases at V and 3 bases at J; junction bases unmatched: 4. CDR1 is SQVTM and CDR2 is ANQGSEA in the germline V gene. The CDR3 reads CSVRTGGDYGYTF. In DNA, the CDR3 is TGCAGCGTGAGGACAGGGGGTGACTATGGCTACACCTTC.

This clonotype was counted between two and nine times. This chain joins TRBV10-2 and TRBJ2-4; D is unresolved. CDR3 length equals 13 residues. The V gene lost 10 bases and the J gene lost 8 bases, with 18 bases spanning the gap. CDR1 is WSHSY, CDR2 SAAADI, per germline. CDR3 nucleotide sequence: TGCGCCACTAGGGCTTCCGGACCCGACATTCAGTACTTC. Its translation is CATRASGPDIQYF.

The sample holds a few counts of this clonotype. This chain uses TRBV5-1 with TRBJ1-1; 7 bases fit TRBD1. CDR1 is SGHRS and CDR2 is YFSETQ in the germline V gene. The CDR3 extends over 16 amino acids. V gave up 0 bases and J gave up 1 base; unmatched junction bases: 6. DNA of the CDR3: TGCGCCAGCAGCTTGGAGGGGGCTTGGCGGAACACTGAAGCTTTCTTT. It specifies CASSLEGAWRNTEAFF.

J is TRBJ2-5 and V is TRBV10-3; D is uncertain. The CDR3 totals 12 residues. Germline CDR1 reads ENHRY; CDR2 reads SYGVKD. Trimming shortened V by 3 bases and J by 5 bases, and 7 bases separated the two germline ends. The DNA of the CDR3 is TGTGCCATCAGTGAAATCAGGGAGACCCAGTACTTC. This codes for CAISEIRETQYF.

In its sample, this clonotype was seen a few times. J is TRBJ1-2 and V is TRBV10-3; no clear D gene. The germline V gene has CDR1 ENHRY and CDR2 SYGVKD. V lost 6 bases to trimming and J lost 2 bases, with 13 bases between them. There are 14 residues in the CDR3. The chain's CDR3 is CAISDREINYGYTF. The CDR3, as DNA: TGTGCCATCAGCGATCGTGAGATAAACTATGGCTACACCTTC.

This clonotype was seen more than once but under ten times. The genes are TRBV7-9 and TRBJ2-7, with D perhaps given as TRBD1 or TRBD2 (5 bases each). The V gene lost 1 base and the J gene lost 8 bases, with 15 bases spanning the gap. Germline-derived CDR1 and CDR2 are SEHNR and FQNEAQ (reference sequence). The CDR3 is 14 amino acids. The CDR3 here is CASSLEGTAEKQYV. CDR3 nucleotide sequence: TGTGCCAGCAGCTTAGAAGGGACCGCGGAGAAGCAGTACGTC.

This chain connects TRBV3-1 to TRBJ2-7; 9 positions agree with TRBD1. This CDR3 comprises 14 residues. Trimming removed 1 base from V and 6 bases from J; junction bases left unmatched: 4. CDR1 is LGHDT, CDR2 YNNKEL, per germline (reference sequence). DNA of the CDR3: TGTGCCAGCAGCCAAGGGGACAGGGCGAGCGAGCAGTACGTC. Residues: CASSQGDRASEQYV.

J is TRBJ2-1 and V is TRBV6-1; D gene unclear. Trimming removed 5 bases from V and 8 bases from J, with 13 bases in between. This CDR3 spans 13 amino acids. Germline values: CDR1 MNHNS, CDR2 SASEGT. CDR3 protein: CASSPSYLDEQFF. CDR3 in DNA: TGTGCCAGCAGTCCCTCTTACTTGGATGAGCAGTTCTTC.

The chain carries TRBV5-1 and TRBJ2-5; 9 bases map to TRBD1. V dropped 4 bases and J dropped 3; count of bases not matched to a gene: 7. The CDR3 length is 15 residues. Germline-derived CDR1 and CDR2 are SGHRS and YFSETQ. The DNA for the CDR3 is TGCGCCAGCAGCCGTCTGACAGGGGGAGAAGAGACCCAGTACTTC. Protein: CASSRLTGGEETQYF. The entire variable domain, with the rest obtained from reference TRBV5-1 and TRBJ2-5, is as follows: KAGVTQTPRYLIKTRGQQVTLSCSPISGHRSVSWYQQTPGQGLQFLFEYFSETQRNKGNFPGRFSGRQFSNSRSEMNVSTLELGDSALYLCASSRLTGGEETQYFGPGTRLLVL.

This clonotype was recorded at least ten times. The chain is built from TRBV5-1 and TRBJ1-5; D remains ambiguous. V was trimmed by 0 bases and J by 7 bases, leaving 11 bases between them. In germline, CDR1 is SGHRS, CDR2 YFSETQ. The CDR3 is made up of 14 amino acids. CDR3 sequence (DNA): TGCGCCAGCAGCTTGGGGTTTGAGGGCCAGCCCCAGCATTTT. Residues: CASSLGFEGQPQHF.

Ten or more counts support this clonotype. V usage is TRBV9 and J usage is TRBJ2-3, with D perhaps matching TRBD2 (6 bases). This CDR3 region has 15 residues. The germline gives CDR1 SGDLS, CDR2 YYNGEE. The V end lost 4 bases, the J end lost 0 bases, and 12 bases lay between the germline ends. DNA of the CDR3: TGTGCCAGCAGCCTCGGGGGTTTTAGCACAGATACGCAGTATTTT. Protein: CASSLGGFSTDTQYF.

This clonotype was counted only a few times. This chain links TRBV6-1 with TRBJ2-4, with D tentatively TRBD1 (6 bases). Germline V gene lookup returns CDR1 MNHNS and CDR2 SASEGT. This CDR3 is built from 15 residues. Trimming pared 8 bases from V and 0 bases from J, leaving 14 bases between. CDR3 in amino acids: CASGTGQLAKNIQYF. CDR3 coding DNA: TGTGCCAGCGGAACAGGACAGTTAGCCAAAAACATTCAGTACTTC.

This clonotype was observed at least ten times. This rearrangement joins TRBV5-1 to TRBJ2-3; D remains unclear. The V gene lost 0 bases and the J gene lost 3 bases, with 11 bases spanning the gap. This CDR3 has 15 amino acids. CDR1 and CDR2 from the germline V gene are SGHRS and YFSETQ. In nucleotides, the CDR3 is TGCGCCAGCAGCTTGGATTATCCGGGTACAGATACGCAGTATTTT. It codes for CASSLDYPGTDTQYF.

This clonotype was observed a handful of times. The gene calls are TRBV7-7 and TRBJ2-5, with D possibly matching TRBD2 (6 bases). The V gene lost 5 bases and the J gene lost 5 bases, with 15 bases spanning the gap. Germline V gives CDR1 SSHAT, CDR2 FNYEAQ (reference sequence). The CDR3 is made up of 14 amino acids. CDR3 region: CASSPGTPSETQYF. CDR3 DNA sequence: TGTGCCAGCAGCCCCGGGACTCCTTCGGAGACCCAGTACTTC.

This clonotype was counted only a few times. The chain carries TRBV12-3 or TRBV12-4 and TRBJ2-7, with 9 bases matching TRBD2. The CDR3 contains 15 residues. V lost 2 bases and J lost 0; bases outside the gene matches: 2. Here the CDR3 DNA reads TGTGCCAGCAGTTTACGGCGGGAGGGCTCCTACGAGCAGTACTTC. Its protein is CASSLRREGSYEQYF.

This clonotype occurred many times. The rearrangement links TRBV5-1 to TRBJ1-5, with a possible D match to TRBD1 (6 bases). The CDR3 contains 15 residues. Germline lookup yields CDR1 SGHRS and CDR2 YFSETQ. Deletions cut 4 bases from V and 1 base from J, with 12 bases between. The CDR3 nucleotides are TGCGCCAGCAGCCCAACAGGGATGAGCAATCAGCCCCAGCATTTT. Amino acid sequence: CASSPTGMSNQPQHF.

This clonotype was recorded at least ten times. The chain couples TRBV29-1 to TRBJ2-3; 7 nucleotides align to TRBD2. The V gene's germline CDR1 is SQVTM and CDR2 ANQGSEA. V was pared by 8 bases and J by 5 bases, with 19 bases of the junction left unmatched. CDR3 length equals 16 residues. The CDR3 loop reads CSLRGSSAGEGDTQYF. The DNA for the CDR3 is TGCAGCTTGAGAGGTTCATCGGCGGGAGAAGGAGATACGCAGTATTTT.

The gene calls are TRBV2 and TRBJ2-1; 8 positions agree with TRBD2. The junction had 7 bases not matched to a gene; V was cut back by 0 bases and J by 6 bases. This CDR3 is built from 16 residues. Germline loops: CDR1 SNHLY, CDR2 FYNNEI. The CDR3 sequence: CASSEAQAGGLNEQFF. Written as DNA, the CDR3 is TGTGCCAGCAGTGAAGCGCAGGCGGGAGGTCTCAATGAGCAGTTCTTC.

The sample holds a few counts of this clonotype. The rearrangement joins TRBV11-3 to TRBJ2-2, with TRBD1 identical over 10 bases. Germline trimming cut 1 base from V and 5 bases from J; bases unmatched to any gene: 1. Germline CDR1 and CDR2: SGHNT and YENEEA. The CDR3 is 15 amino acids. CDR3 DNA sequence: TGTGCCAGCAGCTTAGGGGGACAGGGGACCGGGGAGCTGTTTTTT. This codes for CASSLGGQGTGELFF.

V and J are TRBV2 and TRBJ2-1; D ambiguous. With 7 bases removed from V and 9 bases from J, the gap between germline ends came to 10 bases. CDR3 length: 11 residues. Per the germline V gene, CDR1 is SNHLY and CDR2 is FYNNEI. This chain's CDR3 is CASTRLTEQFF. The CDR3 DNA reads as TGTGCCAGCACCCGGTTAACTGAGCAGTTCTTC.

Only a few counts were recorded for this clonotype. CDR3 in amino acids: CASSPGGLHRDNEQFF. CDR3 in DNA: TGTGCCAGCTCACCGGGGGGACTACATCGAGACAATGAGCAGTTCTTC. The chain couples TRBV18 to TRBJ2-1; 7 positions agree with TRBD2. Germline lookup yields CDR1 KGHSH and CDR2 LQKENI. The length of the CDR3 is 16 residues. Trimming cost V 3 bases and J 5 bases; bases outside gene matches: 10.

CDR3: CASRRLAETTGELFF. The CDR3 DNA is TGCGCCAGCAGGAGACTAGCGGAAACCACCGGGGAGCTGTTTTTT. The rearrangement links TRBV5-1 to TRBJ2-2; TRBD2 matches 9 bases. Trimming cost V 5 bases and J 4 bases; bases outside gene matches: 6. This CDR3 region has 15 residues. Per germline, CDR1 SGHRS and CDR2 YFSETQ. The whole variable domain, filled in from reference TRBV5-1 and TRBJ2-2, reads KAGVTQTPRYLIKTRGQQVTLSCSPISGHRSVSWYQQTPGQGLQFLFEYFSETQRNKGNFPGRFSGRQFSNSRSEMNVSTLELGDSALYLCASRRLAETTGELFFGEGSRLTVL.